This T cell receptor (beta chain) is from a study of blood T cell repertoires in COVID-19. At the level of the study: Sources were T cells, B-cell-depleted T cells, or PBMCs; the material itself was cDNA or gDNA.

Original processing notes: Estimated nucleated cell counts came from reference gene primer amplification. Assay used: immunoSEQ multiplex PCR; TCRdb lists only in-frame clones, some missing. V, J and clone size are those of that table, while D and trimming were read from the DNA. Among some 200,000 clones listed, about 85% were seen once. The CDR3 has 16 amino acids. CDR1 and CDR2 (germline): SGHVS, FNYEAQ. The junction had 7 bases not matched to a gene; V was cut back by 2 bases and J by 7 bases. The chain is built from TRBV7-6 and TRBJ1-6, with 8 bases lining up with TRBD1. The sequence came from an elderly woman with acute or convalescent COVID-19. Material: peripheral blood. The CDR3 DNA sequence: TGTGCCAGCAGCTTAAGGGGGCAGGGGGCGAATTCACCCCTCCACTTT. It yields the protein CASSLRGQGANSPLHF.